Listed below are T cell receptor beta chains from one sample, sequenced in a study of blood T cell repertoires in COVID-19. TCRdb's copy holds only in-frame clones and misses some; the assay was immunoSEQ multiplex PCR. This table holds roughly 100,000 clones, about 91% found once. The specimen sequenced was peripheral blood. These receptors came from a man between 18 and 35 years old with acute or convalescent COVID-19. Each CDR3 is given with its conserved first and last residue. Each record gives: clone size, D gene, V gene, J gene, CDR3 DNA, CDR3 protein. D genes are given only for firm matches. Clone size, where shown, is once, few, many, or a class for clones that have expanded.

clone_size: -
d_call: TRBD1
v_call: TRBV7-7
j_call: TRBJ1-2
cdr3_nt: TGTGCCAGCAGCCCCTTAACAGGGGGAAATGGCTACACCTTC
cdr3_aa: CASSPLTGGNGYTF

clone_size: -
d_call: -
v_call: TRBV2
j_call: TRBJ1-1
cdr3_nt: TGTGCCAGCAGTGAAATACAGGGAACTGAAGCTTTCTTT
cdr3_aa: CASSEIQGTEAFF

clone_size: -
d_call: -
v_call: TRBV19
j_call: TRBJ1-5
cdr3_nt: TGTGCCAGTAGACAACAGGGAAGCAATCAGCCCCAGCATTTT
cdr3_aa: CASRQQGSNQPQHF

clone_size: -
d_call: -
v_call: TRBV9
j_call: TRBJ2-2
cdr3_nt: TGTGCCAGCAGCGTAGTATCAACAGCGAACACCGGGGAGCTGTTTTTT
cdr3_aa: CASSVVSTANTGELFF

clone_size: -
d_call: -
v_call: TRBV7-2
j_call: TRBJ1-1
cdr3_nt: TGTGCCAGCAGCTTAAGTATGTCCGGCGGGACTGAAGCTTTCTTT
cdr3_aa: CASSLSMSGGTEAFF

clone_size: -
d_call: -
v_call: TRBV10-1
j_call: TRBJ1-1
cdr3_nt: TGCGCCAGCAGTGAGATGGGGTTCGCGGGCGTGAACACTGAAGCTTTCTTT
cdr3_aa: CASSEMGFAGVNTEAFF

clone_size: -
d_call: -
v_call: TRBV18
j_call: TRBJ1-1
cdr3_nt: TGTGCCAGCTCGCCCTCCACAGGGTGGAACACTGAAGCTTTCTTT
cdr3_aa: CASSPSTGWNTEAFF

clone_size: -
d_call: -
v_call: TRBV6-5
j_call: TRBJ1-1
cdr3_nt: TGTGCCAGCAGTTCCGGAGGAATGGGCACTGAAGCTTTCTTT
cdr3_aa: CASSSGGMGTEAFF

clone_size: -
d_call: -
v_call: TRBV6-1
j_call: TRBJ1-5
cdr3_nt: TGTGCCAGCAGTGAAGACATGGGGGGTCAGCCCCAGCATTTT
cdr3_aa: CASSEDMGGQPQHF

clone_size: -
d_call: TRBD1
v_call: TRBV6-4
j_call: TRBJ2-2
cdr3_nt: TGTGCCAGCAGACCACTACAGGGGAAGGCCGGGGAGCTGTTTTTT
cdr3_aa: CASRPLQGKAGELFF

clone_size: -
d_call: -
v_call: TRBV5-1
j_call: TRBJ2-1
cdr3_nt: TGCGCCAGCAGCCGTAGTCCGGACATTCTGGGGGAGCAGTTCTTC
cdr3_aa: CASSRSPDILGEQFF

clone_size: few
d_call: -
v_call: TRBV5-5
j_call: TRBJ2-7
cdr3_nt: TGTGCCAGCAGCTTGAGGGACTCCGGGTTCCGGCCCTACGAGCAGTACTTC
cdr3_aa: CASSLRDSGFRPYEQYF

clone_size: -
d_call: -
v_call: TRBV2
j_call: TRBJ1-1
cdr3_nt: TGTGCCAGTACCCGGGACACGGACGACGTGGCGGCTTTCTTT
cdr3_aa: CASTRDTDDVAAFF

clone_size: -
d_call: TRBD1
v_call: TRBV7-2
j_call: TRBJ1-5
cdr3_nt: TGTGCCAGCAGCTTAATGACAGGGCTGGATCAGCCCCAGCATTTT
cdr3_aa: CASSLMTGLDQPQHF